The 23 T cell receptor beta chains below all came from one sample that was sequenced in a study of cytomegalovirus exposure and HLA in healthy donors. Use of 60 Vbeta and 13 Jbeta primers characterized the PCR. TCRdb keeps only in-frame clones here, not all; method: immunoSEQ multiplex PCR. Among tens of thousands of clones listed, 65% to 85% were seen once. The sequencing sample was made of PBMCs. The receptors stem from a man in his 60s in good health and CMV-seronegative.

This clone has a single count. This CDR3 reads CASRSLDRGPEAFF. The CDR3 DNA sequence: TGTGCCAGTAGGTCTCTGGACAGGGGGCCTGAAGCTTTCTTT. The V and J genes are TRBV19 and TRBJ1-1; 11 nucleotides agree with TRBD1. Germline CDR1 reads LNHDA; CDR2 reads SQIVND (reference sequence). The length of the CDR3 is 14 residues. The V gene end was trimmed by 6 bases and the J gene end by 6 bases; junction bases not matched to a gene: 6.

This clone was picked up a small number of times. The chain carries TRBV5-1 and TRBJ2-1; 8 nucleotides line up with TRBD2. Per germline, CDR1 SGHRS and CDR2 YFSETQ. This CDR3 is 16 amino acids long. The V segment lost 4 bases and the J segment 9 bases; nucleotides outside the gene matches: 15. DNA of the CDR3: TGCGCCAGCAGCCCCCCGGGACTAGGGAATTATGGTGAGCAGTTCTTC. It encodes CASSPPGLGNYGEQFF. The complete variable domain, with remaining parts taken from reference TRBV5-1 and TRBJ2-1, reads KAGVTQTPRYLIKTRGQQVTLSCSPISGHRSVSWYQQTPGQGLQFLFEYFSETQRNKGNFPGRFSGRQFSNSRSEMNVSTLELGDSALYLCASSPPGLGNYGEQFFGPGTRLTVL.

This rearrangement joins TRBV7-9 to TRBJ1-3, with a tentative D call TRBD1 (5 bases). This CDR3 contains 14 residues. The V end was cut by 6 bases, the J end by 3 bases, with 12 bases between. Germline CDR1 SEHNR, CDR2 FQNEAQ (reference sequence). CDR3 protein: CASRKTGDGNTIYF. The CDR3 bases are TGTGCCAGCAGGAAGACGGGGGATGGAAACACCATATATTTT.

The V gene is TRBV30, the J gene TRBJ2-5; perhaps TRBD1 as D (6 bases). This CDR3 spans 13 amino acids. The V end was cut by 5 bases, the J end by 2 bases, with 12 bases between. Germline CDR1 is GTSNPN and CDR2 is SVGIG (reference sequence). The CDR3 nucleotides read TGTGCCTGGCGGAAGGACAGTCAAGAGACCCAGTACTTC. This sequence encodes CAWRKDSQETQYF.

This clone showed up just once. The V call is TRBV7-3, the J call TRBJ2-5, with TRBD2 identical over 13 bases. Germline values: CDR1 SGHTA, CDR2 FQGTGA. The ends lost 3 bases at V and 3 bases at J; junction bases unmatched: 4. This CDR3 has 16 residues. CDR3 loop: CASSFAGLAGKETQYF. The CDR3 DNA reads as TGTGCCAGCAGCTTCGCGGGACTAGCGGGAAAAGAGACCCAGTACTTC.

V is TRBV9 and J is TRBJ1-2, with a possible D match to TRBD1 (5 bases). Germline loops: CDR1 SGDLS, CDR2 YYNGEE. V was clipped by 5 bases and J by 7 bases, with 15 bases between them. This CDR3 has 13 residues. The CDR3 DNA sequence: TGTGCCAGCAGGGGAAGGGGTATCGGTGGCTACACCTTC. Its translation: CASRGRGIGGYTF.

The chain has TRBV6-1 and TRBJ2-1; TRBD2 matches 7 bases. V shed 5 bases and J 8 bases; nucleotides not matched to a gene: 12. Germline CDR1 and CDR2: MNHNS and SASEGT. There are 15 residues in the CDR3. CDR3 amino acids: CASSLRTSFGDEQFF. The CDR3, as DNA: TGTGCCAGCAGTCTCCGGACTAGTTTTGGCGATGAGCAGTTCTTC.

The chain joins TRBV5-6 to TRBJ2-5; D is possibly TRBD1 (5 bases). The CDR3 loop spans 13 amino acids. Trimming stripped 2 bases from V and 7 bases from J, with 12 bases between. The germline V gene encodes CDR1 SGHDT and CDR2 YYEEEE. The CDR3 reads CASSLLGVGTQYF. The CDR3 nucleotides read TGTGCCAGCAGCTTATTAGGGGTAGGGACCCAGTACTTC.

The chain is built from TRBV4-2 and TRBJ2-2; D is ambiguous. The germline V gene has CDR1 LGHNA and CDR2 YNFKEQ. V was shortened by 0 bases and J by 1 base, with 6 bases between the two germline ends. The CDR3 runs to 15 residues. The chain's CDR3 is CASSQEYGNTGELFF. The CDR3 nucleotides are TGTGCCAGCAGCCAAGAGTACGGGAACACCGGGGAGCTGTTTTTT.

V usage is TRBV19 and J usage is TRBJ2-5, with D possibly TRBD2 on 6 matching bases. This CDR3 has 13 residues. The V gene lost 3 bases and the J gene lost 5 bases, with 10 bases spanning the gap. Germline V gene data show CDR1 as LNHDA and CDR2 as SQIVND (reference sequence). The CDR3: CASSMWAGETQYF. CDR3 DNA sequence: TGTGCCAGTAGTATGTGGGCGGGGGAGACCCAGTACTTC.

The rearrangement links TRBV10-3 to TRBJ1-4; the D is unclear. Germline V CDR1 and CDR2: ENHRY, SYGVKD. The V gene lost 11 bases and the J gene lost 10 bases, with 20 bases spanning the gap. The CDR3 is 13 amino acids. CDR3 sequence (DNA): TGTGCCGCAAAAACAATTGAACGGGGAAAACTGTTTTTT. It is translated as CAAKTIERGKLFF.

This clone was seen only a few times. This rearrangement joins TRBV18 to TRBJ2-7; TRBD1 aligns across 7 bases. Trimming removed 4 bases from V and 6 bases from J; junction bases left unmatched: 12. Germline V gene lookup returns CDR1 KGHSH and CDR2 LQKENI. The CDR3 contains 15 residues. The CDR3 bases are TGTGCCAGCTCACAGGGGGCGCCGAGTTATGGCGAGCAGTACTTC. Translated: CASSQGAPSYGEQYF.

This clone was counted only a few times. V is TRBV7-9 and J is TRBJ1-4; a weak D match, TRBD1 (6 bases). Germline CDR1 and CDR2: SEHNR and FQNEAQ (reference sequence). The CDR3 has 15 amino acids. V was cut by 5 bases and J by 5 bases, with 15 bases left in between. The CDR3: CASSQDDRWNEKLFF. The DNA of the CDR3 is TGTGCCAGCAGCCAAGACGACAGGTGGAATGAAAAACTGTTTTTT. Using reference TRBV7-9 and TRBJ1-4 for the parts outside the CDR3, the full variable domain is DTGVSQNPRHKITKRGQNVTFRCDPISEHNRLYWYRQTLGQGPEFLTYFQNEAQLEKSRLLSDRFSAERPKGSFSTLEIQRTEQGDSAMYLCASSQDDRWNEKLFFGSGTQLSVL.

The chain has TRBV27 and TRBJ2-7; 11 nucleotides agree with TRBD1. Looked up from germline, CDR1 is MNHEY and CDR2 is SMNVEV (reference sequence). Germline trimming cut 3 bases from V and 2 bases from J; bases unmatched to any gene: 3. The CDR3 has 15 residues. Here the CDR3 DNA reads TGTGCCAGCAGTTTCGGGACAGGGGGTACCTACGAGCAGTACTTC. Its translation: CASSFGTGGTYEQYF.

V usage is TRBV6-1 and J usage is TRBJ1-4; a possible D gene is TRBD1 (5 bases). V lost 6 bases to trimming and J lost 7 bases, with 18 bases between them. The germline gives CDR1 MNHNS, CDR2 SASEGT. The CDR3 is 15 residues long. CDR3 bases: TGTGCCAGCAGACGGGGAGGGGCTATAGGTGAAAAACTGTTTTTT. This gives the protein CASRRGGAIGEKLFF.

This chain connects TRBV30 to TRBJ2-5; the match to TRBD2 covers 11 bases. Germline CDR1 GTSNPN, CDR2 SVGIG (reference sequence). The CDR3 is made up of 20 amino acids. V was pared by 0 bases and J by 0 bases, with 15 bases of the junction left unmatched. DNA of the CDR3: TGTGCCTGGAGTGTACGTCAAGGTAGCGGGAGGGTCGGGTACCAAGAGACCCAGTACTTC. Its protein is CAWSVRQGSGRVGYQETQYF.

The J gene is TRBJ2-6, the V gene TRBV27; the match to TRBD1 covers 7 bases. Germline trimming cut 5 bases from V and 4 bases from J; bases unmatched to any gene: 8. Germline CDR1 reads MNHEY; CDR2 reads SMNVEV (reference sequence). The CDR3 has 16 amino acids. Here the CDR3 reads CASSKTGSRGANVLTF. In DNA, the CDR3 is TGTGCCAGCAGTAAGACAGGGTCGAGGGGGGCCAACGTCCTGACTTTC.

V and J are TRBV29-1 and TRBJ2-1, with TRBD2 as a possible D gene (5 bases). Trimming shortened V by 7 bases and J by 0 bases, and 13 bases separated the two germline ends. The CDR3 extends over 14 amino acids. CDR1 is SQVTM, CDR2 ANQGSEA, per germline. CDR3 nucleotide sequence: TGCAGCGCATCAAGTGGGAGCTCCTACAATGAGCAGTTCTTC. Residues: CSASSGSSYNEQFF.

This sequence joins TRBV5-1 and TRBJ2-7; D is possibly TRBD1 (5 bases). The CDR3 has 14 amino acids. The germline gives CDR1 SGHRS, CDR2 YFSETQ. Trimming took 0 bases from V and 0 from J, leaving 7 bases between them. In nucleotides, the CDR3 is TGCGCCAGCAGCTTGGGACAGTTCTCCTACGAGCAGTACTTC. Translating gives CASSLGQFSYEQYF.

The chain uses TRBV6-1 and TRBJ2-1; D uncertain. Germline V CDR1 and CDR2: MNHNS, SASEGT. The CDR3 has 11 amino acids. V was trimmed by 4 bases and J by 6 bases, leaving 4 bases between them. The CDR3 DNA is TGTGCCAGCAGTGTCCGCAATGAGCAGTTCTTC. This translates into CASSVRNEQFF.

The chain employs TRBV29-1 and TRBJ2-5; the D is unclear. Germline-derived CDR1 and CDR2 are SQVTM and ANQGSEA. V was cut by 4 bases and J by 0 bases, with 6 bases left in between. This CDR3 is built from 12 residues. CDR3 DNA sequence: TGCAGCGTTGTGGCAAACCAAGAGACCCAGTACTTC. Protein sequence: CSVVANQETQYF. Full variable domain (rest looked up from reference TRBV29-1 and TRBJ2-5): SAVISQKPSRDICQRGTSLTIQCQVDSQVTMMFWYRQQPGQSLTLIATANQGSEATYESGFVIDKFPISRPNLTFSTLTVSNMSPEDSSIYLCSVVANQETQYFGPGTRLLVL.

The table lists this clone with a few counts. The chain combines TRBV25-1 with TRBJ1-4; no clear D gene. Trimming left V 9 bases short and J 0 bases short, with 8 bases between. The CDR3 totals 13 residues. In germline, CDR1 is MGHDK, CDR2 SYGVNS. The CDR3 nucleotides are TGTGCCAGTCTCAGTGCAACTAATGAAAAACTGTTTTTT. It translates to CASLSATNEKLFF.

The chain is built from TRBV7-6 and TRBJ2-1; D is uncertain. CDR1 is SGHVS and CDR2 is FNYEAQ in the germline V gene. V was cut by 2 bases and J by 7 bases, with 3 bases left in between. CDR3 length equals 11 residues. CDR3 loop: CASSLTNEQFF. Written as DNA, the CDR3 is TGTGCCAGCAGCTTAACAAATGAGCAGTTCTTC.